This T cell receptor (beta chain) appears in the sequencing data of a study of human T cells and chemical hapten exposure. Study at large: Patients, predominantly female, presented with alopecia areata, totalis or universalis.

This clonotype occurred many times. Antigen unknown. Stated time point: pre-sensitization, week 0. Treatment indicated: therapeutic diphenylcyclopropenone sensitization with weekly scalp DPC. Ahead of each patch test application, blood was drawn. General observations from the study: Patch test score showed a positive correlation with PT1 expanded TCR counts.

Germline CDR1 reads MNHEY; CDR2 reads SMNVEV (reference sequence). This CDR3 spans 14 amino acids. V shed 2 bases and J shed 5 bases, with 12 bases lying between them. Via MiXCR, TCRdb re-called the RACE reads, giving one row per CDR3 protein. The profile shows some 250,000 distinct CDR3 sequences, 7.5% to 9% of them singletons. This clonotype originated in a man between 18 and 29 years old with alopecia areata. Some clones in this sample may be carry-over from other donors' samples. The rearrangement links TRBV27 to TRBJ2-5, with D tentatively TRBD1 (5 bases). The input for sequencing was whole blood, taken in connection with sensitization to the hapten diphenylcyclopropenone (DPC). The CDR3 coding sequence is TGTGCCAGCAGTTTAATAGGGGATGAGGAGACCCAGTACTTC. As protein: CASSLIGDEETQYF.